This T cell receptor (beta chain) emerged from a study of CD8+ T cells in alopecia areata (dated by TCRdb to the late 2010s). Some background on the complete study: The treated patients took part in an open-label pilot trial in which moderate-to-severe alopecia areata was treated with oral tofacitinib at 5 to 10 mg twice daily. Patients stayed on tofacitinib for 6 to 18 months and then had 6 months of follow-up off drug so that delayed response and recurrence could be assessed. The SALT score, which quantifies the percentage of affected scalp surface area, was used to measure disease severity in treated patients. To study T cell clonal expansion in alopecia areata, the researchers applied high-throughput TCRbeta sequencing to both the C3H/HeJ mouse model and human patients. In humans, TCRbeta sequencing was performed on scalp tissue and on sorted CD4+ and CD8+ peripheral blood T cells from healthy controls and from patients with patchy or totalis/universalis alopecia areata. Patients on tofacitinib were biopsied at baseline and after 4 and 24 weeks of treatment, and several of the patients also had a later scalp biopsy. Scalp clonality was compared among normal scalp (n=4), patchy alopecia areata scalp (n=8), and alopecia totalis/universalis scalp (n=8). RNA was obtained with the PAXgene miRNA kit for fixed scalp, the miRNeasy kit for PBMCs, and the RNeasy kit for mouse skin. TCRbeta CDR3 regions were amplified by immunoSEQ multiplex PCR using 35 Vbeta forward and 13 Jbeta reverse primers. General study outcomes and caveats: With tofacitinib, both scalp clonality and the number of expanded CD8+ clones among the top 100 scalp clones went down significantly. Shared TCR sequences between patients were less evident than in mice, which may be partly attributable to HLA diversity in the patient population. Because the treated cohort was small and had just a single nonresponder, larger studies are needed to establish links between baseline CD8+ expansion and response. Lesional scalp, especially in alopecia totalis/universalis, showed higher clonality and more expanded CD8+ clones than normal scalp, suggesting antigenic drive. Many expanded lesional clones were found to persist in scalp and blood during tofacitinib treatment, and relapse after treatment cessation may be partly explained by this persistence. Unlike mouse skin, where gammadelta T cells dominate, normal human skin contains resident alphabeta T cells that get sequenced too, which complicates analysis of the scalp TCR repertoire.

From cysteine to phenylalanine, the CDR3 is 15 amino acids long. The kept DNA is CDR3 alone, 45 bases in frame from the first base. The V end gives up 4 bases and the J end 6 bases, leaving 9 bases in the junction not matched to a gene. Reading the germline V gene (reference sequence) gives CDR1 MNHEY and CDR2 SMNVEV. In regard to this clone: Its antigen is currently not known. Per-base qualities were not stored, and no clone one base away is much larger.

Library preparation employed the immunoSEQ multiplex PCR assay. To provide template for TCR sequencing, every sample had RNA extracted and reverse transcribed into cDNA. First-strand cDNA was synthesized using SuperScript III with a 2:1 mix of oligo-dT and random hexamers. A synthetic immune receptor repertoire was used to gauge amplification bias, and whatever bias remained was removed computationally. In the paper's pipeline: Raw reads were preprocessed to remove errors, and CDR3 was defined according to IMGT conventions as the region from the conserved cysteine to phenylalanine. Clonality was computed as 1 minus the Shannon entropy, with the entropy normalized by log2 of the number of productive unique TCRs. CD4 or CD8 identity of scalp clones was inferred by cross-referencing scalp TCRbeta sequences with sorted blood CD4 and CD8 repertoires. In its TCRdb copy, this immuneACCESS table keeps in-frame sequences only and misses some clones. Where compared with another copy, unresolved V genes explain less than half of these, and the others have no known cause. Clone size and the V and J calls come from that table; the DNA yielded D and trimming. This sample gives around 140,000 clones in total; about 88% of them show up just once. The ten largest make up 13% of the sample.

The time point label corresponds to: more than three weeks on oral tofacitinib. This specimen's treatment or condition label, per the study, means: oral pan-JAK inhibitor, 5-10 mg twice daily. From alopecia areata patients, peripheral blood was collected along with lesional scalp punch biopsies. PBMCs were isolated by density centrifugation and stained for CD3, CD4 and CD8, after which CD4+ and CD8+ T cells were sorted on a FACSAria. Specimen: CD8+ T cells sorted from blood, collected at week 4, from a patient treated with tofacitinib. The clonotype originates from a human donor with alopecia areata. In this chain, TRBV27 is recombined with TRBJ2-3, with 8 central nucleotides matching TRBD2. The CDR3 in this case is CASSWGGGSGDTQYF. The DNA is as follows: TGTGCCAGCAGTTGGGGCGGGGGGTCTGGCGATACGCAGTATTTT.